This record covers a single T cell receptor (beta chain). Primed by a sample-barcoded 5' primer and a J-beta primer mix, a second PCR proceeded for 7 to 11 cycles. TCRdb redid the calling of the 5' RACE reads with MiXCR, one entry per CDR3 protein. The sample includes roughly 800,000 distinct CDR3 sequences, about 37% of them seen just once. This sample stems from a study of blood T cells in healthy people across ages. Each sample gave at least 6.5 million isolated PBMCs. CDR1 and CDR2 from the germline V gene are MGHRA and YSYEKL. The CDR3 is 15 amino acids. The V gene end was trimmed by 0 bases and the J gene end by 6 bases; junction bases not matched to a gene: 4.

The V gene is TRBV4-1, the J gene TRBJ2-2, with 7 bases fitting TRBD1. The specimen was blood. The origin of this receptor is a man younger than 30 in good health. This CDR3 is CASSQEDRVPGELFF. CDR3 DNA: TGCGCCAGCAGCCAAGAAGACAGGGTCCCCGGGGAGCTGTTTTTT.